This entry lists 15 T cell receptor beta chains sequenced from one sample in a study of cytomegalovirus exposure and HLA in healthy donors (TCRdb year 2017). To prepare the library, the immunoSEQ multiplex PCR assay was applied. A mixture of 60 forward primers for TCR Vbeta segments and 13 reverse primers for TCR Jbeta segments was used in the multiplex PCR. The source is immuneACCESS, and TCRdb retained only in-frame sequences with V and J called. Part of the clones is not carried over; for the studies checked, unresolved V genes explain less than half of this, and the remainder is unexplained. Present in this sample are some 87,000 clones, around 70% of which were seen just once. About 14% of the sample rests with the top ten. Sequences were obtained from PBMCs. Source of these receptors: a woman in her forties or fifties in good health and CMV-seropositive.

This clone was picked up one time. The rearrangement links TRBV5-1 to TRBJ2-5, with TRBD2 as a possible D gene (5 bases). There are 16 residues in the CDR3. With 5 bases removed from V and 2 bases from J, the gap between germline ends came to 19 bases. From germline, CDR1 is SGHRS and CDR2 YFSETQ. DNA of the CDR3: TGCGCCAGCAGTGGGTCGGGGATCGCATCGCAAGAGACCCAGTACTTC. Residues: CASSGSGIASQETQYF.

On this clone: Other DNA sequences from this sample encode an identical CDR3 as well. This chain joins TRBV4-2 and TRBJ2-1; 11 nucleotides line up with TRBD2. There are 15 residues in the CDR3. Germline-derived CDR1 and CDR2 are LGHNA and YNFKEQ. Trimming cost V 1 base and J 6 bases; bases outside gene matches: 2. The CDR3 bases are TGTGCCAGCAGCCAAGTGGGACTAGCGGCCAATGAGCAGTTCTTC. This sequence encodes CASSQVGLAANEQFF.

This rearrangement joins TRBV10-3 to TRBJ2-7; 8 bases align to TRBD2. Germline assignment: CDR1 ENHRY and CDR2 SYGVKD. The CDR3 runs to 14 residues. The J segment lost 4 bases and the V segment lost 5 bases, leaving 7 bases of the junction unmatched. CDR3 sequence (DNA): TGTGCCATCAGTCCAGCGGGAGAGGTGTACGAGCAGTACTTC. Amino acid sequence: CAISPAGEVYEQYF.

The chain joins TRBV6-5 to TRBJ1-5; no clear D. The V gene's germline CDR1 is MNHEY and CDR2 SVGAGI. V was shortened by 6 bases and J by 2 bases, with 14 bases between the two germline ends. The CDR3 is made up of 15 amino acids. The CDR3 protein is CASSSLEGGNQPQHF. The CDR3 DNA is TGTGCCAGCAGCTCCCTGGAGGGAGGCAATCAGCCCCAGCATTTT.

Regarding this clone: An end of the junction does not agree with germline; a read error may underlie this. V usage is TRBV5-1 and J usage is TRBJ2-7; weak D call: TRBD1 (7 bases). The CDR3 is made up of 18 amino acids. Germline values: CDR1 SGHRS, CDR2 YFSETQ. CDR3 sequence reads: CASSLGQGGPRRSYGQYF. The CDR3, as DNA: TGCGCCAGCAGCTTGGGACAGGGAGGCCCTCGTAGGTCCTACGGGCAGTACTTC.

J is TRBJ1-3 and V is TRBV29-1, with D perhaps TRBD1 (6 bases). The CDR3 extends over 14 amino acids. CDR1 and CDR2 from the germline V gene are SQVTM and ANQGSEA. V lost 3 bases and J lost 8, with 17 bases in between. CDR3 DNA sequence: TGCAGCGTTGAGCCCTCAGGGGCGGGGGACACCATATATTTT. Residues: CSVEPSGAGDTIYF.

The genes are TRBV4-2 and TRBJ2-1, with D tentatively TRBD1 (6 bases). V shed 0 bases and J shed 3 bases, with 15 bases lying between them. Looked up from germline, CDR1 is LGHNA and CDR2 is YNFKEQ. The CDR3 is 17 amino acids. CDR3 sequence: CASSQEPTGPLYNEQFF. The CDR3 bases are TGTGCCAGCAGCCAAGAGCCCACAGGGCCCCTCTACAATGAGCAGTTCTTC.

The CDR3 nucleotides read TGCGCCAGCAGCCGAACGAGACAGGGGGAAGGCTACACCTTC. Its translation is CASSRTRQGEGYTF. This chain uses TRBV4-1 with TRBJ1-2; the match to TRBD1 covers 9 bases. Trimming at V came to 4 bases and at J to 8 bases, leaving 8 bases not matched to a gene. Germline values: CDR1 MGHRA, CDR2 YSYEKL. The CDR3 has 14 residues.

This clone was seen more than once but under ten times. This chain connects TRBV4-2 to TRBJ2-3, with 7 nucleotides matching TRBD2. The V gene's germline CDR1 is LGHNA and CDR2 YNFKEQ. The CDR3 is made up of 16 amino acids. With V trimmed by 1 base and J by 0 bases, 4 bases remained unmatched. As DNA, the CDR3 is TGTGCCAGCAGCCAAGTGGCTAGCGGAAGCACAGATACGCAGTATTTT. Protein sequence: CASSQVASGSTDTQYF.

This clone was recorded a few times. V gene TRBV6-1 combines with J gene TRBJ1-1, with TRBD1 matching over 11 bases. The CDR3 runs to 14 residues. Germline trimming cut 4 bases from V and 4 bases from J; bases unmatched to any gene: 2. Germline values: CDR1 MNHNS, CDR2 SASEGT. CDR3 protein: CASSVGTGGTEAFF. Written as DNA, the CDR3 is TGTGCCAGCAGTGTCGGGACAGGGGGCACTGAAGCTTTCTTT.

The CDR3 loop reads CASSSIRLVGGYGYTF. The CDR3 DNA follows: TGTGCCAGCAGTTCAATTAGACTCGTCGGGGGCTATGGCTACACCTTC. The chain employs TRBV28 and TRBJ1-2, with D maybe TRBD1 (5 bases). There are 16 residues in the CDR3. Trimming left V 4 bases short and J 4 bases short, with 19 bases between. Germline values: CDR1 MDHEN, CDR2 SYDVKM.

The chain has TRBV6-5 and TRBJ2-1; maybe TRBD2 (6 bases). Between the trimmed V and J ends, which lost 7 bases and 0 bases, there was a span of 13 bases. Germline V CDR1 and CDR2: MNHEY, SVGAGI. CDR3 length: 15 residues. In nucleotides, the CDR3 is TGTGCCAGCATGCGGGATCCCTACTCCTACAATGAGCAGTTCTTC. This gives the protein CASMRDPYSYNEQFF.

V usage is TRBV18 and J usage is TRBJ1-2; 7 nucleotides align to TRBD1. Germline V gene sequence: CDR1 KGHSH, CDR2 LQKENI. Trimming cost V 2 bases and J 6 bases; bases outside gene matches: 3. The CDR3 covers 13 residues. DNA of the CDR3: TGTGCCAGCTCACCAGACAGGGATGATGGCTACACCTTC. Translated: CASSPDRDDGYTF.

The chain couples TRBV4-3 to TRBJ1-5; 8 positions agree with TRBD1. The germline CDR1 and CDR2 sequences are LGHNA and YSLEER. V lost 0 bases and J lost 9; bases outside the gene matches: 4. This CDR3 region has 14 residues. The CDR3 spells CASSQDQGAGPQHF. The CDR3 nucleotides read TGCGCCAGCAGCCAAGACCAGGGGGCCGGGCCCCAGCATTTT.

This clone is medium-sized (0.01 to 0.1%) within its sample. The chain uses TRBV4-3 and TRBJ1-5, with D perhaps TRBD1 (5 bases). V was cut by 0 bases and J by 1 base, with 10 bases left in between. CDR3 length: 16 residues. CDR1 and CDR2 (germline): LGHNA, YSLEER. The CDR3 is CASSQDWGRSNQPQHF. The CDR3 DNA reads TGCGCCAGCAGCCAAGATTGGGGCAGAAGCAATCAGCCCCAGCATTTT.